Shown below are 28 T cell receptor beta chains from a single sample sequenced in a study of T cells in Graves' hyperthyroidism and ophthalmopathy. From RNA transcripts, TCR beta CDR3 regions were amplified. The study used the HTBI primer set for a first-round RT-PCR of the TCR CDR3. TCRdb passed the multiplex PCR reads through MiXCR, listing each CDR3 protein once. Here the sample spans hundreds of thousands of distinct CDR3 sequences, roughly 13% being singletons. The specimen was blood. These TCRs come from a man aged 45-65 years with Graves' ophthalmopathy.

V usage is TRBV20-1 and J usage is TRBJ2-2; D gene uncertain. Per the germline V gene, CDR1 is DFQATT and CDR2 is SNEGSKA (reference sequence). The CDR3 is 15 residues long. The V and J ends lost 3 bases and 2 bases respectively, with 13 bases between them. The CDR3 sequence is CSARVEVGNTGELFF. The CDR3 DNA reads TGCAGTGCTAGGGTCGAGGTTGGAAACACCGGGGAGCTGTTTTTT.

In its sample, this clonotype was seen a few times. This clone may be a read error of a much larger clone one base away. The chain links TRBV7-2 to TRBJ2-7, with D possibly TRBD2 on 7 matching bases. This CDR3 is built from 14 residues. Trimming shortened V by 4 bases and J by 7 bases, and 17 bases separated the two germline ends. Germline CDR1 reads SGHTA; CDR2 reads FQGNSA. For the CDR3, the DNA is TGTGCCAGCAGCTCAGGGGTGGGGGGGGGGGAGCAGTACTTC. Translated, it gives CASSSGVGGGEQYF.

As concerns this clonotype: One base away lies a much larger clone, so this may be a sequencing read error. The V and J genes are TRBV6-1 and TRBJ2-3; 10 nucleotides match TRBD1. The CDR3 runs to 15 residues. Per the germline V gene, CDR1 is MNHNS and CDR2 is SASEGT. The CDR3 protein is CASSRGTGDSDTQCF. The CDR3 coding sequence is TGTGCCAGCAGCCGAGGGACAGGGGATTCCGATACGCAGTGTTTT.

In its sample, this clonotype was seen many times. The gene calls are TRBV18 and TRBJ1-5; TRBD1 aligns across 7 bases. V shed 2 bases and J 2 bases; nucleotides not matched to a gene: 3. This CDR3 is 15 amino acids long. The germline V gene has CDR1 KGHSH and CDR2 LQKENI. The CDR3 bases are TGTGCCAGCTCACCAGCCGGGACAGGCAATCAGCCCCAGCATTTT. Translation: CASSPAGTGNQPQHF.

The rearrangement joins TRBV19 to TRBJ2-2, with D possibly matching TRBD2 (5 bases). Trimming stripped 4 bases from V and 5 bases from J, with 14 bases between. CDR3 length: 15 amino acids. Germline V gene data show CDR1 as LNHDA and CDR2 as SQIVND (reference sequence). The CDR3 DNA is TGTGCCAGTAGTACCGTAAGGGAGTGGACCGGGGAGCTGTTTTTT. It codes for CASSTVREWTGELFF. Full variable domain (rest looked up from reference TRBV19 and TRBJ2-2): DGGITQSPKYLFRKEGQNVTLSCEQNLNHDAMYWYRQDPGQGLRLIYYSQIVNDFQKGDIAEGYSVSREKKESFPLTVTSAQKNPTAFYLCASSTVREWTGELFFGEGSRLTVL.

This chain links TRBV20-1 with TRBJ1-1, with a tentative D call TRBD1 (5 bases). CDR1 and CDR2 (germline): DFQATT, SNEGSKA (reference sequence). V lost 2 bases to trimming and J lost 8 bases, with 18 bases between them. CDR3 size: 14 residues. DNA of the CDR3: TGCAGTGCTAGAAAGGCTGTGGGGGGGGGAGAAGCTTTCTTT. It yields the protein CSARKAVGGGEAFF.

This clonotype was observed many times. This chain links TRBV10-3 with TRBJ2-3; D gene unclear. The germline V and J ends were trimmed by 0 bases and 5 bases, with 6 bases remaining between them. This CDR3 contains 13 residues. Germline V lookup: CDR1 ENHRY, CDR2 SYGVKD. CDR3 amino acids: CAISESSKDTQYF. CDR3 coding DNA: TGTGCCATCAGTGAGTCCTCGAAAGATACGCAGTATTTT.

This chain links TRBV20-1 with TRBJ2-1, with 9 bases lining up with TRBD2. The CDR3 spans 16 residues. Germline V gene data show CDR1 as DFQATT and CDR2 as SNEGSKA (reference sequence). Losses at the gene ends were 2 bases for V and 1 base for J; bases not matched to a gene: 6. The CDR3 region is CSARRISGGSYNEQFF. In nucleotides, the CDR3 is TGCAGTGCTAGACGAATTAGCGGGGGATCCTACAATGAGCAGTTCTTC.

The J gene is TRBJ2-1, the V gene TRBV5-1; 8 bases are shared with TRBD2. J gave up 8 bases and V 5 bases, and 9 bases lay outside the gene matches. CDR1 is SGHRS and CDR2 is YFSETQ in the germline V gene. The CDR3 has 14 residues. CDR3 nucleotides: TGCGCCAGCAGTCGAGCGGGAGCTTCGCATGAGCAGTTCTTC. The encoded protein is CASSRAGASHEQFF. The complete variable domain, with remaining parts taken from reference TRBV5-1 and TRBJ2-1, reads KAGVTQTPRYLIKTRGQQVTLSCSPISGHRSVSWYQQTPGQGLQFLFEYFSETQRNKGNFPGRFSGRQFSNSRSEMNVSTLELGDSALYLCASSRAGASHEQFFGPGTRLTVL.

This clonotype was picked up many times. Here the CDR3 reads CASGVRVVGGFANTGELFF. The CDR3 bases are TGTGCCAGCGGCGTGAGGGTCGTTGGTGGGTTCGCGAACACCGGGGAGCTGTTTTTT. J is TRBJ2-2 and V is TRBV6-1; D possibly corresponds to TRBD2 (5 bases). V lost 8 bases and J lost 0, with 25 bases in between. CDR3 length: 19 residues. Germline V gives CDR1 MNHNS, CDR2 SASEGT.

This clonotype occurred a few times. J is TRBJ2-7 and V is TRBV12-3 or TRBV12-4; 11 positions agree with TRBD2. The V segment lost 5 bases and the J segment 6 bases; nucleotides outside the gene matches: 3. This CDR3 contains 13 residues. Here the CDR3 reads CASSTLAGGEQYF. CDR3 DNA: TGTGCCAGCAGTACGCTAGCGGGAGGCGAGCAGTACTTC.

This clonotype was counted ten times or more. The chain recombines TRBV7-9 with TRBJ2-5; D is unclear. This CDR3 region has 15 residues. The germline V gene encodes CDR1 SEHNR and CDR2 FQNEAQ (reference sequence). The V end was cut by 6 bases, the J end by 2 bases, with 16 bases between. The CDR3 coding sequence is TGTGCCAGCAGGGATTTTCGGGCAAAACAAGAGACCCAGTACTTC. Protein product: CASRDFRAKQETQYF.

This clonotype was seen many times. This chain uses TRBV13 with TRBJ1-2, with 8 nucleotides matching TRBD1. Per germline, CDR1 PRHDT and CDR2 FYEKMQ (reference sequence). V lost 0 bases to trimming and J lost 6 bases; unmatched junction nucleotides: 12. CDR3 length equals 17 residues. CDR3 loop: CASSLGRAGGKVDGYTF. In nucleotides, the CDR3 is TGTGCCAGCAGCTTAGGGCGGGCAGGGGGCAAGGTAGATGGCTACACCTTC.

There are many counts of this clonotype. The gene calls are TRBV3-1 and TRBJ2-4; 8 bases line up with TRBD1. Losses at the gene ends were 5 bases for V and 0 bases for J; bases not matched to a gene: 6. CDR3 length: 16 amino acids. Germline V CDR1 and CDR2: LGHDT, YNNKEL (reference sequence). CDR3 in DNA: TGTGCCAGCAGCTACGCCGGGACAGGAGCCAAAAACATTCAGTACTTC. Residues: CASSYAGTGAKNIQYF.

This clonotype appeared many times. The chain has TRBV3-1 and TRBJ1-5, with D perhaps matching TRBD1 (5 bases). CDR3 size: 15 residues. Trimming left V 6 bases short and J 6 bases short, with 18 bases between. From germline, CDR1 is LGHDT and CDR2 YNNKEL (reference sequence). This chain's CDR3 is CASSPGHSLGQPQHF. The CDR3 bases are TGTGCCAGCAGTCCCGGACACTCCCTAGGTCAGCCCCAGCATTTT.

The CDR3 DNA sequence: TGTGCCATCAGTCCGGGCCAACGAGATACGCAGTATTTT. Protein product: CAISPGQRDTQYF. The rearrangement uses TRBV10-3 and TRBJ2-3; D gene unclear. Germline assignment: CDR1 ENHRY and CDR2 SYGVKD. The CDR3 totals 13 residues. Between the trimmed V and J ends, which lost 5 bases and 5 bases, there was a span of 11 bases.

The table lists this clonotype with many counts. This chain uses TRBV12-3 or TRBV12-4 with TRBJ1-1; D call uncertain. V lost 5 bases and J lost 2, with 9 bases in between. This CDR3 is built from 13 residues. CDR3 in DNA: TGTGCCAGCAGTGTATGGGGTAACACTGAAGCTTTCTTT. It translates to CASSVWGNTEAFF.

In this sample, this clonotype turned up many times. The chain joins TRBV20-1 to TRBJ2-3; D call uncertain. Germline CDR1 and CDR2: DFQATT and SNEGSKA (reference sequence). This CDR3 region has 13 residues. V lost 0 bases, J lost 7 bases, and 11 bases lay in between. CDR3 sequence (DNA): TGCAGTGCTAGAGATTGGGCTAGTTATACGCAGTATTTT. Translated: CSARDWASYTQYF.

There are a few counts of this clonotype. The chain couples TRBV19 to TRBJ2-1, with 7 bases aligning to TRBD2. This CDR3 region has 15 residues. The ends lost 3 bases at V and 3 bases at J; junction bases unmatched: 5. Germline V lookup: CDR1 LNHDA, CDR2 SQIVND (reference sequence). CDR3 sequence (DNA): TGTGCCAGTAGTATTGCGGGAGTAGGCTACAATGAGCAGTTCTTC. Protein sequence: CASSIAGVGYNEQFF.

The chain has TRBV7-9 and TRBJ1-2; a weak D match, TRBD1 (5 bases). This CDR3 region has 15 residues. Between the trimmed V and J ends, which lost 6 bases and 8 bases, there was a span of 22 bases. Germline V CDR1 and CDR2: SEHNR, FQNEAQ (reference sequence). CDR3 nucleotides: TGTGCCAGCAGGCCGGGACCTCCAACCACAGACGGCTACACCTTC. As protein: CASRPGPPTTDGYTF.

The chain employs TRBV29-1 and TRBJ2-2; a weak D match, TRBD1 (6 bases). V was trimmed by 6 bases and J by 0 bases, leaving 14 bases between them. CDR3 length: 15 residues. Germline V CDR1 and CDR2: SQVTM, ANQGSEA. The CDR3 loop reads CSVTPDRPNTGELFF. The CDR3 DNA reads as TGCAGCGTAACTCCAGACAGGCCGAACACCGGGGAGCTGTTTTTT.

This clonotype was found many times. The chain is built from TRBV30 and TRBJ1-3; D is uncertain. The CDR3 is made up of 14 amino acids. In germline, CDR1 is GTSNPN, CDR2 SVGIG (reference sequence). V gave up 0 bases and J gave up 5 bases, with 11 bases separating them. The CDR3 sequence: CAWSVQEDRNTIYF. The CDR3 DNA reads TGTGCCTGGAGTGTACAAGAGGACCGAAACACCATATATTTT. The full variable domain, its missing parts supplied by reference TRBV30 and TRBJ1-3, is SQTIHQWPATLVQPVGSPLSLECTVEGTSNPNLYWYRQAAGRGLQLLFYSVGIGQISSEVPQNLSASRPQDRQFILSSKKLLLSDSGFYLCAWSVQEDRNTIYFGEGSWLTVV.

Only a few counts were recorded for this clonotype. V usage is TRBV19 and J usage is TRBJ2-1, with D possibly called TRBD1 or TRBD2 (5 bases each). The CDR3 consists of 16 residues. Germline values: CDR1 LNHDA, CDR2 SQIVND (reference sequence). V was pared by 3 bases and J by 2 bases, with 14 bases between. CDR3 loop: CASSILGGGTYNEQFF. The CDR3, as DNA: TGTGCCAGTAGTATCTTAGGTGGGGGTACCTACAATGAGCAGTTCTTC.

The chain has TRBV6-1 and TRBJ2-5, with TRBD2 as a possible D gene (5 bases). The CDR3 contains 14 residues. Germline CDR1 and CDR2: MNHNS and SASEGT. Trimming stripped 6 bases from V and 4 bases from J, with 15 bases between. DNA of the CDR3: TGTGCCAGCAGAAAGACGGGGTACTTAGAGACCCAGTACTTC. Translation: CASRKTGYLETQYF.

This clonotype came up many times. The V and J genes are TRBV11-2 and TRBJ2-5; 10 nucleotides agree with TRBD2. Germline CDR1 and CDR2: SGHAT and FQNNGV. This CDR3 comprises 15 residues. The J segment lost 1 base and the V segment lost 5 bases, leaving 4 bases of the junction unmatched. CDR3 protein: CASSLSGRAQETQYF. In DNA form, the CDR3 reads TGTGCCAGCAGCCTCAGCGGGAGGGCCCAAGAGACCCAGTACTTC.

This clonotype was seen only a few times. This chain uses TRBV5-1 with TRBJ2-1, with 10 bases lining up with TRBD2. The CDR3 spans 16 residues. Trimming at V came to 5 bases and at J to 2 bases, leaving 7 bases not matched to a gene. Germline CDR1 reads SGHRS; CDR2 reads YFSETQ. DNA of the CDR3: TGCGCCAGCAGAAGGACTAGCGGTGCTACCTACAATGAGCAGTTCTTC. Translating gives CASRRTSGATYNEQFF. Full variable domain (outside the CDR3, taken from reference TRBV5-1 and TRBJ2-1): KAGVTQTPRYLIKTRGQQVTLSCSPISGHRSVSWYQQTPGQGLQFLFEYFSETQRNKGNFPGRFSGRQFSNSRSEMNVSTLELGDSALYLCASRRTSGATYNEQFFGPGTRLTVL.

The chain recombines TRBV12-3 or TRBV12-4 with TRBJ1-6, with D possibly being TRBD1 (5 bases). V shed 7 bases and J shed 4 bases, with 14 bases lying between them. The CDR3 consists of 15 residues. CDR3 nucleotide sequence: TGTGCCAGCACCAAGGGGAGGGATTATAATTCACCCCTCCACTTT. The encoded protein is CASTKGRDYNSPLHF.

V and J are TRBV6-1 and TRBJ2-7; D uncertain. Germline V gene sequence: CDR1 MNHNS, CDR2 SASEGT. Trimming cost V 7 bases and J 4 bases, with 17 bases left between them. The CDR3 loop spans 14 amino acids. CDR3 in amino acids: CASTREPTRYEQYF. CDR3 bases: TGTGCCAGCACAAGGGAACCCACACGGTACGAGCAGTACTTC.